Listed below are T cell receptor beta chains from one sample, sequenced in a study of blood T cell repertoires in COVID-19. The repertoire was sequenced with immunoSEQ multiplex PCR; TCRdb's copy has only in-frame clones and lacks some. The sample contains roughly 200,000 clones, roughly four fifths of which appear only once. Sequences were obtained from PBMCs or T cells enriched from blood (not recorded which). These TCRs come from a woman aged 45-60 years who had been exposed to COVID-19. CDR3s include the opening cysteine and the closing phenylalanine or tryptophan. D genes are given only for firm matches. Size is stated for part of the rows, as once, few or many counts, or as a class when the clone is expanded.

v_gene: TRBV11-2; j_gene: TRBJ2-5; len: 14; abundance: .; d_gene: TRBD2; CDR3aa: CASSSGGGEETQYF; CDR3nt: TGTGCCAGCAGCTCCGGCGGGGGGGAAGAGACCCAGTACTTC
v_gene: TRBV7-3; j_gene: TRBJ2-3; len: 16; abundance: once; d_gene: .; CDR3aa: CASSPLGEGVGDTQYF; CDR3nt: TGTGCCAGCAGCCCCCTGGGGGAGGGGGTGGGAGATACGCAGTATTTT
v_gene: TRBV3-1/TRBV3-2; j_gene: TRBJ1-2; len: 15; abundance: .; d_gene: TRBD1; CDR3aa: CASSQLDRGPDGYTF; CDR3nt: TGTGCCAGCAGCCAACTGGACAGGGGGCCAGATGGCTACACCTTC
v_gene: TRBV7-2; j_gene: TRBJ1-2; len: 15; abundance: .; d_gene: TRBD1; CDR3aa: CASSASSGGLGGYTF; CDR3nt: TGTGCCAGCAGCGCCAGTTCAGGGGGTCTAGGAGGCTACACCTTC
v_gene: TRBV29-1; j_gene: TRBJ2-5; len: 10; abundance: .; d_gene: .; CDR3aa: CSALRETQYF; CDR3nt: TGCAGCGCCCTAAGAGAGACCCAGTACTTC
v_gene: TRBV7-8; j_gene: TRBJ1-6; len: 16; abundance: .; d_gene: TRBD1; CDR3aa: CASSSGGQGVNSPLHF; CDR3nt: TGTGCCAGCAGCTCGGGGGGGCAGGGGGTAAATTCACCCCTCCACTTT
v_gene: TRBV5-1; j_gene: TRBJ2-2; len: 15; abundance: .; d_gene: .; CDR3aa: CASSPWTANTGELFF; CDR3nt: TGCGCCAGCAGCCCATGGACAGCTAACACCGGGGAGCTGTTTTTT
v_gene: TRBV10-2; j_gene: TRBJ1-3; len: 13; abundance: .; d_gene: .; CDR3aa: CASSSVSGNTIYF; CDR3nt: TGCGCCAGCAGTTCAGTCTCTGGAAACACCATATATTTT
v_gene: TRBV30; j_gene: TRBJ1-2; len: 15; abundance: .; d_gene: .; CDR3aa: CAWRPFGGQTYGYTF; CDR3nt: TGTGCCTGGAGACCCTTTGGAGGACAGACCTATGGCTACACCTTC
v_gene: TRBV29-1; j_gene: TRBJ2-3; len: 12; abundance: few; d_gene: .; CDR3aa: CSVGRGPDTQYF; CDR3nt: TGCAGCGTTGGCAGGGGTCCAGATACGCAGTATTTT
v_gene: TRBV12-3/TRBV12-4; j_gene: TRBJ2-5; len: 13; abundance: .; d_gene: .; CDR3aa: CASSPVNRVSQYF; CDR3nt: TGTGCCAGCAGTCCTGTAAACCGGGTGTCCCAGTACTTC
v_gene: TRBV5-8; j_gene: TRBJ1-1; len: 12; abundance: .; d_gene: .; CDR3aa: CASSFGYTEAFF; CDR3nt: TGTGCCAGCAGCTTCGGGTATACTGAAGCTTTCTTT
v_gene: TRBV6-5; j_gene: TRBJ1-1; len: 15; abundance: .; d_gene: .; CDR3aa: CASFAGRVGVTEAFF; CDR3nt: TGTGCCAGCTTCGCGGGGAGGGTAGGGGTCACTGAAGCTTTCTTT
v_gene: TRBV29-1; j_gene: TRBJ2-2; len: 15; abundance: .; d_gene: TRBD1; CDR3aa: CSVTGTEKWTGELFF; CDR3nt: TGCAGCGTCACGGGGACAGAGAAGTGGACCGGGGAGCTGTTTTTT
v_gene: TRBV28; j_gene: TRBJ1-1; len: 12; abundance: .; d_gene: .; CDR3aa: CASRVTRTEAFF; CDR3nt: TGTGCCAGCAGGGTGACTAGAACTGAAGCTTTCTTT
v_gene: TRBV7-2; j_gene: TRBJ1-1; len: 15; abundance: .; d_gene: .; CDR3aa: CASSLRPGADTEAFF; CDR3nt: TGTGCCAGCAGCTTAAGACCTGGTGCGGACACTGAAGCTTTCTTT
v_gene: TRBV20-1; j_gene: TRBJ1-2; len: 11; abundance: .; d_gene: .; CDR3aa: CSVGGDYGYTF; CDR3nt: TGCAGCGTGGGCGGGGACTATGGCTACACCTTC
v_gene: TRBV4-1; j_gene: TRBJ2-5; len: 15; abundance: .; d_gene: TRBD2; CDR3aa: CASSRDGGAQETQYF; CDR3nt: TGCGCCAGCAGCCGCGACGGGGGGGCACAAGAGACCCAGTACTTC
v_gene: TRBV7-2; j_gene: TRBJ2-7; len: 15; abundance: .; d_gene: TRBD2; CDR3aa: CASSYGGGGGYEQYF; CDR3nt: TGTGCCTCCTCCTATGGGGGCGGGGGGGGCTACGAGCAGTACTTC
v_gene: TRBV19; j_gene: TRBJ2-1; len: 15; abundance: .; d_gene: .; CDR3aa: CASRQQTGVGHEQFF; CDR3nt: TGTGCCAGTAGGCAACAGACAGGAGTCGGGCATGAGCAGTTCTTC
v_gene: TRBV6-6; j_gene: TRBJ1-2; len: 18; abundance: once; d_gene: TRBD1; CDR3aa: CASSPRGGTVPRGYGYTF; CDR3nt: TGTGCCAGCAGTCCTCGAGGGGGGACAGTGCCTCGTGGCTATGGCTACACCTTC
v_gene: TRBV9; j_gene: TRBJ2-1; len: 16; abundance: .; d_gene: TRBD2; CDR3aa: CASSSPMVAGGNEQFF; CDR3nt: TGTGCCAGCAGCTCCCCGATGGTAGCGGGGGGTAATGAGCAGTTCTTC
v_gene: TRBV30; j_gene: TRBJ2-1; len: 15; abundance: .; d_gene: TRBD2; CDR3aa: CASNSAERGRNEQFF; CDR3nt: TGTGCCTCGAACTCGGCGGAGCGGGGGAGAAATGAGCAGTTCTTC
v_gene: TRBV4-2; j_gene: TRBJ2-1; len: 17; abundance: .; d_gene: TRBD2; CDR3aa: CASSPRLAGGPNNEQFF; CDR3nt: TGTGCCAGCAGCCCTCGACTAGCGGGGGGACCTAACAATGAGCAGTTCTTC
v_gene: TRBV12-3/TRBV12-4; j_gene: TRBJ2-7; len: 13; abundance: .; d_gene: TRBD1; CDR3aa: CASSGDSSYEQYF; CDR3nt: TGTGCCAGCAGTGGGGACAGCTCCTACGAGCAGTACTTC
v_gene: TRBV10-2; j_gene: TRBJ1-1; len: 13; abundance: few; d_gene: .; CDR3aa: CASRGRRNTEAFF; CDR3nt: TGCGCCAGCAGGGGCAGAAGGAACACTGAAGCTTTCTTT
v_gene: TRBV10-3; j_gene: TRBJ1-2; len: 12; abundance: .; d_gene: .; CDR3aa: CAISDPGNGYTF; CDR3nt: TGTGCCATCAGTGACCCAGGGAATGGCTACACCTTC
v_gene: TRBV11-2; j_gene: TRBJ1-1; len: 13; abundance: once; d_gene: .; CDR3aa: CASSPHAINEAFF; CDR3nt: TGTGCCAGCAGCCCCCACGCGATAAATGAAGCTTTCTTT
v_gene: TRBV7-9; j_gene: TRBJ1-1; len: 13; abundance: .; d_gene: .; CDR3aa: CASSLGQLSEAFF; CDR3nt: TGTGCCAGCAGCTTAGGACAGTTATCTGAAGCTTTCTTT
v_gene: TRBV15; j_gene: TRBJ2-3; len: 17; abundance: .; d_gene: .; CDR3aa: CATSSIGRGARASTQYF; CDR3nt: TGTGCCACCAGCAGTATCGGACGGGGGGCCCGAGCGAGTACGCAGTATTTT
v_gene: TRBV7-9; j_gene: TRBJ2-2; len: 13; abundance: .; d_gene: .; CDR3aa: CASSTRLGGELFF; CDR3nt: TGTGCCAGCAGCACCCGACTAGGCGGGGAGCTGTTTTTT
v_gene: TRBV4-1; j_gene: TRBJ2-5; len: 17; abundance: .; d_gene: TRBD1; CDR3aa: CASSRGQAPMGQETQYF; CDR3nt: TGCGCCAGCAGCCGCGGACAGGCTCCCATGGGGCAAGAGACCCAGTACTTC
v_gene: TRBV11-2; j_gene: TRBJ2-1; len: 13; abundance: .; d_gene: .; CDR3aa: CASSLVEYNEQFF; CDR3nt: TGTGCCAGCAGCTTAGTTGAGTACAATGAGCAGTTCTTC
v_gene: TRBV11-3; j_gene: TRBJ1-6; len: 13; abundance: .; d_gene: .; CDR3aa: CASSLGLNSPLHF; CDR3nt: TGTGCCAGCAGCTTGGGACTTAATTCACCCCTCCACTTT
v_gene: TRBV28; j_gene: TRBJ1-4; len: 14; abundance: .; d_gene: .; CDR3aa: CATQREQANEKLFF; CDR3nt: TGTGCCACCCAACGGGAGCAGGCTAATGAAAAACTGTTTTTT
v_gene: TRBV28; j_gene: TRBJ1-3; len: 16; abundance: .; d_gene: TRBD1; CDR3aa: CASSFWDRGSGNTIYF; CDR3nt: TGTGCCAGCAGTTTTTGGGACAGGGGCTCTGGAAACACCATATATTTT
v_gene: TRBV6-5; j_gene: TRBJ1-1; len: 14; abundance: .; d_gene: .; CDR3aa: CASSWRQMNTEAFF; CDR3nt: TGTGCCAGCAGTTGGAGGCAGATGAACACTGAAGCTTTCTTT
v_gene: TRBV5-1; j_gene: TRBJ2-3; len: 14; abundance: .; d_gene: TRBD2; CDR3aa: CASGAGGGTDTQYF; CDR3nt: TGCGCCAGCGGAGCCGGGGGGGGCACAGATACGCAGTATTTT
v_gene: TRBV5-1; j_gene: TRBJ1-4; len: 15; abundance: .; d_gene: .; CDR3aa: CASSWRGLPNEKLFF; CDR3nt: TGCGCCAGCAGCTGGAGGGGCCTGCCGAATGAAAAACTGTTTTTT
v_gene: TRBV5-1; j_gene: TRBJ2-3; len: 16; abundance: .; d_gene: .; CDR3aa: CASSFGARGNTDTQYF; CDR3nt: TGCGCCAGCAGCTTTGGCGCCAGGGGTAATACAGATACGCAGTATTTT
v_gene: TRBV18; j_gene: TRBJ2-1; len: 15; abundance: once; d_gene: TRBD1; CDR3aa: CASSPVRTGTDEQFF; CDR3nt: TGTGCCAGCTCACCGGTGAGGACAGGGACAGATGAGCAGTTCTTC
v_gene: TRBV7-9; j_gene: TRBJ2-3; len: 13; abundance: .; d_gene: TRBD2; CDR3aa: CASSGGGTDTQYF; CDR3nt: TGTGCCAGCAGCGGGGGGGGCACAGATACGCAGTATTTT
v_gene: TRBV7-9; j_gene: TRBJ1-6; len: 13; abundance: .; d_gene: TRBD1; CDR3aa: CASKTGSNSPLHF; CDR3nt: TGTGCCAGCAAGACAGGGAGTAATTCACCCCTCCACTTT
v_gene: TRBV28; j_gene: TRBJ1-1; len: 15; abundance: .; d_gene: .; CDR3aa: CASSFVGSMNTEAFF; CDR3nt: TGTGCCAGCAGTTTTGTAGGGAGTATGAACACTGAAGCTTTCTTT
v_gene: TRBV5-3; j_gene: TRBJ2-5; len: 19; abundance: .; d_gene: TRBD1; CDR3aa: CARSSPGDRQKPTQETQYF; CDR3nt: TGTGCCAGAAGCAGTCCCGGGGACAGGCAAAAACCCACCCAAGAGACCCAGTACTTC
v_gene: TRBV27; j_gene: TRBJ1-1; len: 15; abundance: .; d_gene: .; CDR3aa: CASSPNPRLNTEAFF; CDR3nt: TGTGCCAGCAGTCCGAATCCTCGGTTGAACACTGAAGCTTTCTTT
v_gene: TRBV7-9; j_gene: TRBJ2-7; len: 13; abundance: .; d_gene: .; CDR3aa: CASSRGTVYEQYF; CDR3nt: TGTGCCAGCAGCCGGGGGACTGTCTACGAGCAGTACTTC
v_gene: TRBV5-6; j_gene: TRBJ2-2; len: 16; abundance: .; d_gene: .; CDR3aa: CASSVRGHLRAGELFF; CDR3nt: TGTGCCAGCAGCGTTCGAGGACACTTACGGGCCGGGGAGCTGTTTTTT
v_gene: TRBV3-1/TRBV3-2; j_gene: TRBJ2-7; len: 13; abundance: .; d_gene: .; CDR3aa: CASSQNGGSGQYF; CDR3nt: TGTGCCAGCAGCCAAAACGGGGGTTCTGGGCAGTACTTC
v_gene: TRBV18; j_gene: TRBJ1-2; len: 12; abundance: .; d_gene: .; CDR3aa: CASSPQGDGYTF; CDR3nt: TGTGCCAGCTCACCGCAGGGCGATGGCTACACCTTC
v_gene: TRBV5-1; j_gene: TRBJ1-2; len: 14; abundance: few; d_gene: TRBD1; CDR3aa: CASSWGQWNYGYTF; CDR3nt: TGCGCCAGCAGCTGGGGACAGTGGAACTATGGCTACACCTTC
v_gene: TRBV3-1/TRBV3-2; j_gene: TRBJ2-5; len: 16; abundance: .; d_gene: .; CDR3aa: CASSLRTGGSGETQYF; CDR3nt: TGTGCCAGCAGCCTCCGGACAGGCGGAAGCGGGGAGACCCAGTACTTC
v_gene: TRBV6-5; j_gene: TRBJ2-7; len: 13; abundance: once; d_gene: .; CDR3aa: CASSFVAGYEQYF; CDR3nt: TGTGCCAGCAGTTTTGTAGCTGGGTACGAGCAGTACTTC
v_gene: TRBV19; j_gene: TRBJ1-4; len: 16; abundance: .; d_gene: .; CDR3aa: CASSIRAGATNEKLFF; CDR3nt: TGTGCCAGTAGTATTCGGGCGGGTGCAACTAATGAAAAACTGTTTTTT
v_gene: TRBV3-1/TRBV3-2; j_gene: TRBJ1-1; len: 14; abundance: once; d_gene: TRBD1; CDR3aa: CASSQVAGTVKAFF; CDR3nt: TGTGCCAGCAGCCAAGTTGCCGGGACAGTAAAAGCTTTCTTT
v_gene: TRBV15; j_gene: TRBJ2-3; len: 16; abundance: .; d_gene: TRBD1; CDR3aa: CATSPGTGKGTDTQYF; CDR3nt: TGTGCCACCAGCCCCGGGACAGGGAAGGGGACAGATACGCAGTATTTT
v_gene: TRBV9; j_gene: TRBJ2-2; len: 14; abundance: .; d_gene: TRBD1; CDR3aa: CASSATGLWGELFF; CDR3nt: TGTGCCAGCAGCGCGACAGGGTTGTGGGGGGAGCTGTTTTTT
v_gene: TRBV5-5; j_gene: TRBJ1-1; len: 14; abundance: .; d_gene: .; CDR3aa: CASSLMNGKGVPFF; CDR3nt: TGTGCCAGCAGCCTTATGAATGGGAAGGGGGTCCCTTTCTTT
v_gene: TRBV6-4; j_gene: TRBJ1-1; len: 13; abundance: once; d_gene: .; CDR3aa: CASSQDVNTEAFF; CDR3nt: TGTGCCAGCAGTCAGGATGTGAACACTGAAGCTTTCTTT